This record concerns one T cell receptor beta chain sequence. What it recognizes is unknown. CDR3 size: 15 residues. V lost 1 base and J lost 0, with 7 bases in between. Germline lookup yields CDR1 LNHNV and CDR2 YYDKDF (reference sequence). The data are from a study of regulatory T cells in long-lasting Graves disease. Study conclusions and caveats: Patients whose Graves' disease persisted exhibited lower TCR diversity than those newly diagnosed.

The time point here: newly diagnosed GD, antithyroid drugs for less than 3 months. The TCR library was made from RNA that had been extracted from PBMCs in TRIzol. For TCR beta, libraries came from iRepertoire HTBI primers and Arm-PCR of CDR3 regions. Each CDR3 protein gets one entry after TCRdb re-called the multiplex PCR reads with MiXCR. The sample lists around 450,000 distinct CDR3 sequences, about 15% occurring once. These data were also filed under a second study, of T cells in Graves' hyperthyroidism and ophthalmopathy.

The sample was peripheral blood mononuclear cells (PBMCs), taken at new diagnosis, from a patient treated with antithyroid drugs. This sequence joins TRBV15 and TRBJ2-1, with D possibly being TRBD1 (5 bases). The receptor's source is a woman in her 30s with Graves disease. The CDR3 sequence is CATSRGRGSYNEQFF. In nucleotides, the CDR3 is TGTGCCACCAGCAGAGGAAGGGGCTCCTACAATGAGCAGTTCTTC.